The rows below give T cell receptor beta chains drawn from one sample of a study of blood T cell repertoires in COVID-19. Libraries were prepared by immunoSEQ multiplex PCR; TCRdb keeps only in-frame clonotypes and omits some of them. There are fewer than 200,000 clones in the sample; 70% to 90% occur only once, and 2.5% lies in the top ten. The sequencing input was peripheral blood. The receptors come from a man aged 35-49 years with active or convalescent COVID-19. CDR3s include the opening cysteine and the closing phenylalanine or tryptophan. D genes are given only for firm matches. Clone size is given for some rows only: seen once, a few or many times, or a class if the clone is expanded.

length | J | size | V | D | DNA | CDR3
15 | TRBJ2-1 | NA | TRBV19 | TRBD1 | TGTGCCAGTTCGGACAGGAGGAGCTCCTACAATGAGCAGTTCTTC | CASSDRRSSYNEQFF
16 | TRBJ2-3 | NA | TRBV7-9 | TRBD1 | TGTGCCAGCAGCTCCGGGACAGGGGGTGATTTTGATACGCAGTATTTT | CASSSGTGGDFDTQYF
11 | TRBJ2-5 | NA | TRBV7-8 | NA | TGTGCCAGCAGCTCTGTAGAGACCCAGTACTTC | CASSSVETQYF
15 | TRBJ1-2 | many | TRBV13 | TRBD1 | TGTGCCAGCAGCCCCCGGGACAGGGGTAACTATGGCTACACCTTC | CASSPRDRGNYGYTF
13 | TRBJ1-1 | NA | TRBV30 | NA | TGTGCCTGGAGTGTACGAGGGTACACTGAAGCTTTCTTT | CAWSVRGYTEAFF
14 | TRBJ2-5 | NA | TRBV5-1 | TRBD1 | TGCGCCAGCAGCGCACAGGGGGCAGCGGAGACCCAGTACTTC | CASSAQGAAETQYF
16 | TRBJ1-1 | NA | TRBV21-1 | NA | TGTGCCAGCAGCAAAGGTGATGGGACAGATTTGTGTGAAGCTTTCTTT | CASSKGDGTDLCEAFF
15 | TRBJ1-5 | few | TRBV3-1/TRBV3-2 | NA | TGTGCCAGCAGTCCGACAGGAGGAAGCAATCAGCCCCAGCATTTT | CASSPTGGSNQPQHF
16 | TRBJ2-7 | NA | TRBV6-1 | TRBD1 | TGTGCCAGCAGTGTATCCACAGGGGCGAACGGCTACGAGCAGTACTTC | CASSVSTGANGYEQYF
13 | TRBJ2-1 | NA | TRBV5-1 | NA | TGCGCCAGCAGCTTGGGACAGTTCGGGGAGCAGTTCTTC | CASSLGQFGEQFF
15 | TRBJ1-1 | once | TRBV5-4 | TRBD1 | TGTGCCAGCAGCCCGACAGGGCCGAGAATCACTGAAGCTTTCTTT | CASSPTGPRITEAFF
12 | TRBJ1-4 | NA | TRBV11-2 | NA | TGTGCCAGCAGCCCCCTTAGCGAAAAACTGTTTTTT | CASSPLSEKLFF
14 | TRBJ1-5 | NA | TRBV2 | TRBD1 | TGTGCCAGCAGACGGACAGGGATAAGTCAGCCCCAGCATTTT | CASRRTGISQPQHF
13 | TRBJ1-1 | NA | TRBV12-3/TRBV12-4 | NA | TGTGCCAGCAGTGTACAGCAGAACACTGAAGCTTTCTTT | CASSVQQNTEAFF
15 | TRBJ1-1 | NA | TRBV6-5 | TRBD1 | TGTGCCAGCACCCAGGGGACAGGGCCCAACACTGAAGCTTTCTTT | CASTQGTGPNTEAFF
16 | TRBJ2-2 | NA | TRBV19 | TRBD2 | TGTGCCAGTAGTGTGACTAGCGGGGGGTTCCCCGGGGAGCTGTTTTTT | CASSVTSGGFPGELFF
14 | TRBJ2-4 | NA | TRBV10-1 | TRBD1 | TGCGCCAGCAGTGCAGGGGGCCCGGGAAACATTCAGTACTTC | CASSAGGPGNIQYF
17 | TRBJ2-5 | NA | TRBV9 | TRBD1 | TGTGCCAGCAGCGCGACCGGGACAGGGCAGGGGAAAGAGACCCAGTACTTC | CASSATGTGQGKETQYF
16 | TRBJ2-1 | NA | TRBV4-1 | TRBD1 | TGCGCCAGCAGCCAACGACAGGGGATCGGTCGTGGTGAGCAGTTCTTC | CASSQRQGIGRGEQFF
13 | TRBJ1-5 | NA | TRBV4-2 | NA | TGTGCCAGCAGCCTAAATCTCAATCAGCCCCAGCATTTT | CASSLNLNQPQHF
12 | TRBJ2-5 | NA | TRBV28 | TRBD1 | TGTGCCAGCACGGGACAGCAAGAGACCCAGTACTTC | CASTGQQETQYF
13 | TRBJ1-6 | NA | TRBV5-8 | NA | TGTGCCAGCACCCAGGGGTATAATTCACCCCTCCACTTT | CASTQGYNSPLHF
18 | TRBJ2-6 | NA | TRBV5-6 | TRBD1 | TGTGCCAGCAGCATCCTGACAGGGGCCAGCTCTGGGGCCAACGTCCTGACTTTC | CASSILTGASSGANVLTF
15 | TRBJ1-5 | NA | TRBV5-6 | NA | TGTGCCAGCAGCTTTAGGAGCCTCGGCAATCAGCCCCAGCATTTT | CASSFRSLGNQPQHF
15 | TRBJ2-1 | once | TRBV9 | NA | TGTGCCAGCAGCGTAGCGGGGTTGTCCTACAATGAGCAGTTCTTC | CASSVAGLSYNEQFF
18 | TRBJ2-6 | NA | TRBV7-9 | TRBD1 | TGTGCCAGCAGCTTAGCGGGACAGGGAGGGTCTGGGGCCAACGTCCTGACTTTC | CASSLAGQGGSGANVLTF
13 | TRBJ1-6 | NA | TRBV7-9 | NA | TGTGCCAGCAGCGACACCTCTGGGTCACCCCTCCACTTT | CASSDTSGSPLHF
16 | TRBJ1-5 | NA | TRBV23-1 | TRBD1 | TGCGCCAGCAGTCCGGGGAGACAGGGGGAGTATCAGCCCCAGCATTTT | CASSPGRQGEYQPQHF
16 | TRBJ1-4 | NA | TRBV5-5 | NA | TGTGCCAGCAGCTTGGAACGGGGGGCAACTAATGAAAAACTGTTTTTT | CASSLERGATNEKLFF
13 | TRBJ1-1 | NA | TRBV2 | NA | TGTGCCAGCAGTGTGCAGGGCTCGGGTAGTGCTTTCTTT | CASSVQGSGSAFF
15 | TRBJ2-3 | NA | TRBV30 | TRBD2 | TGTGCCTGGAGTAGGTTAGCGGGGGGCACAGATACGCAGTATTTT | CAWSRLAGGTDTQYF